One TCR beta chain is described in this entry. The data are from a study of blood T cell repertoires in COVID-19. The wider study: COVID-19 samples from acute and convalescent phases originated in the United States, Italy and Spain. In each case, the material was cDNA or gDNA derived from T cells, B-cell-depleted T cells, or PBMCs.

Original processing methods: Estimated nucleated cell counts came from reference gene primer amplification. TCRdb keeps only in-frame clones here, not all; method: immunoSEQ multiplex PCR. V, J and clone size are taken as reported in that table, and D and trimming were inferred from the DNA itself. The sample includes 200,000 to 250,000 clones, approximately 86% of them seen just once. The sequence was collected from a woman in her 70s with active or convalescent COVID-19. Specimen: peripheral blood.

The CDR3 protein is CASSEQSNTGELFF. CDR3 DNA: TGTGCCAGCTCAGAACAATCGAACACCGGGGAGCTGTTTTTT. The J gene is TRBJ2-2, the V gene TRBV18; D not resolved. Trimming left V 5 bases short and J 0 bases short, with 7 bases between. Germline V gene data show CDR1 as KGHSH and CDR2 as LQKENI. The CDR3 totals 14 residues.